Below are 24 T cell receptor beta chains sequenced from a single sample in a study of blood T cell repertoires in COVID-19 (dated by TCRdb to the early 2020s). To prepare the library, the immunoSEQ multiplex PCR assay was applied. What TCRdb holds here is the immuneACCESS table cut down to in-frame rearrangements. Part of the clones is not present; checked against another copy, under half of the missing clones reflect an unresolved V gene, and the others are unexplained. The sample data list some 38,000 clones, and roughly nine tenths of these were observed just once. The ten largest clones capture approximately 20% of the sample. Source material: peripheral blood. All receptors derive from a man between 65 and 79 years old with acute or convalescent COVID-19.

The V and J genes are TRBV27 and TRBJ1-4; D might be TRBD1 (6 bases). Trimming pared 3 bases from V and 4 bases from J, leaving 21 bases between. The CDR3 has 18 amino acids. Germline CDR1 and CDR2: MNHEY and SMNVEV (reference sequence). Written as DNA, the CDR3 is TGTGCCAGCAGTTTCATGTCACCCGGGACAAATAATAATGAAAAACTGTTTTTT. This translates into CASSFMSPGTNNNEKLFF.

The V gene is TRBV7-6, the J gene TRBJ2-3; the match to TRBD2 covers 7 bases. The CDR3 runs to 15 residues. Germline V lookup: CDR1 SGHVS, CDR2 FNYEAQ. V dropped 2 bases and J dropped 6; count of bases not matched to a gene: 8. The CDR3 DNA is TGTGCCAGCAGCTTAAATGCGGGAGCATACGATACGCAGTATTTT. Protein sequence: CASSLNAGAYDTQYF.

Written as DNA, the CDR3 is TGTGCCAGCAGCTTGGGGAGGGCGGGGACTAACTATGGCTACACCTTC. Amino acids: CASSLGRAGTNYGYTF. The gene calls are TRBV7-3 and TRBJ1-2; D gene uncertain. The length of the CDR3 is 16 residues. The germline V and J ends were trimmed by 3 bases and 0 bases, with 14 bases remaining between them. Germline V gives CDR1 SGHTA, CDR2 FQGTGA.

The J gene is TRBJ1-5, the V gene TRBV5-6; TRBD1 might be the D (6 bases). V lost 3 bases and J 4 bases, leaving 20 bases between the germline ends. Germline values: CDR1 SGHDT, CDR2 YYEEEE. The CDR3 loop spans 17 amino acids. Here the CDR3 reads CASSSNLQGKGNQPQHF. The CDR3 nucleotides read TGTGCCAGCAGCTCCAATCTTCAGGGGAAAGGGAATCAGCCCCAGCATTTT.

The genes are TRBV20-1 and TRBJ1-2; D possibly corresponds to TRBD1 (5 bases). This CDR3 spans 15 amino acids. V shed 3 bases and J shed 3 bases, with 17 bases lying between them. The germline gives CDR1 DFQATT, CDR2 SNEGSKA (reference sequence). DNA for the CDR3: TGCAGTGCTAGTAGGGGCTCCTCTTGGGACTATGGCTACACCTTC. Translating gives CSASRGSSWDYGYTF.

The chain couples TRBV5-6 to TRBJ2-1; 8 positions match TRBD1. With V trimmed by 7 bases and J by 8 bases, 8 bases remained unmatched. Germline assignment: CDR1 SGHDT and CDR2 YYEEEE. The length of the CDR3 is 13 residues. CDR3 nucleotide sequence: TGTGCCAGCTTCCAGGGGGCGCGCGATGAGCAGTTCTTC. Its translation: CASFQGARDEQFF.

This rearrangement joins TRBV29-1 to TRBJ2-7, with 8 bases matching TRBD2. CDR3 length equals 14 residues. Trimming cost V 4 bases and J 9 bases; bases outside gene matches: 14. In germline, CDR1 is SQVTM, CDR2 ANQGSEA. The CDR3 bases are TGCAGCGTTGTACCCCCGGGACTAGGGCAGTTGCAGTACTTC. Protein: CSVVPPGLGQLQYF.

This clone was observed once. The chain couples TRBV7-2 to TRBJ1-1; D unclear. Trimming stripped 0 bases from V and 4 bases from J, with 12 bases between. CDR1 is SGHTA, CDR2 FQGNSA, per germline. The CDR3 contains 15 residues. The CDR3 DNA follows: TGTGCCAGCAGCTTAGCTGGAGGCCCTGCCACTGAAGCTTTCTTT. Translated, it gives CASSLAGGPATEAFF.

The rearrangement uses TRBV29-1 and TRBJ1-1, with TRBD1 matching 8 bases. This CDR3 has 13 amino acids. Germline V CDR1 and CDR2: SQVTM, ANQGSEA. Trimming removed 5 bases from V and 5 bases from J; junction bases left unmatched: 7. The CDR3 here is CSVRRQGRTEAFF. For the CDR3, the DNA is TGCAGCGTTCGACGACAGGGGAGGACTGAAGCTTTCTTT.

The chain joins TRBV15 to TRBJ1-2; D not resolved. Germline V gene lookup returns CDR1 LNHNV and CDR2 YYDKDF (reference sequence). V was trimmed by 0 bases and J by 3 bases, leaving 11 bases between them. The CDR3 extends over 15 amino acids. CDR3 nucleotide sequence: TGTGCCACCAGCAGAGATGGGCAGAATGACTATGGCTACACCTTC. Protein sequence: CATSRDGQNDYGYTF.

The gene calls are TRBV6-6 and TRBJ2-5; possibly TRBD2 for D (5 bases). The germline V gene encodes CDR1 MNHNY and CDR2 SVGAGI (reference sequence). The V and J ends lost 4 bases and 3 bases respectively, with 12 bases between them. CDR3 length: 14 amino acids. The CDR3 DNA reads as TGTGCCAGCAGTTCGGGAAGGCAAAAAGAGACCCAGTACTTC. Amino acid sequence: CASSSGRQKETQYF.

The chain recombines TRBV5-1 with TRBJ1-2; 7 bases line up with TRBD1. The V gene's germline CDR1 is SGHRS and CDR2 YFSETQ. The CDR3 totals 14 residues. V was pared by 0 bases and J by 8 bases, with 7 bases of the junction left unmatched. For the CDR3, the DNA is TGCGCCAGCAGCTTGGTGCAGGGACAGAGGGGCTACACCTTC. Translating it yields CASSLVQGQRGYTF.

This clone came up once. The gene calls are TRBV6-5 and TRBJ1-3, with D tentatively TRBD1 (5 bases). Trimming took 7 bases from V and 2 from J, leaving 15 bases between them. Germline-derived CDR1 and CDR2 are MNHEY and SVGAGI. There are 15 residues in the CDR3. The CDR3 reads CASNMYGATGNTIYF. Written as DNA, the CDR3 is TGTGCCAGCAACATGTATGGGGCGACTGGAAACACCATATATTTT.

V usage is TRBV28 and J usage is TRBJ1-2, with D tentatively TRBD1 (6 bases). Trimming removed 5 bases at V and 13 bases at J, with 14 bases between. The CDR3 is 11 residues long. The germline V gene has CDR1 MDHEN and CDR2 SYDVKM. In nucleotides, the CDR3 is TGTGCCAGCAGTGCCCGACAGGAGAGCACCTTC. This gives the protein CASSARQESTF.

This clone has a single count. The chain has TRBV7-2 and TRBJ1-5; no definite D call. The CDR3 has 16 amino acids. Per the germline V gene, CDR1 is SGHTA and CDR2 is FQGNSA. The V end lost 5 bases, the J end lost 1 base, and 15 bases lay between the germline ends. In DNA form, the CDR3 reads TGTGCCAGCAGCCCGCCTCCGGGTGGGAGCAATCAGCCCCAGCATTTT. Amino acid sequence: CASSPPPGGSNQPQHF. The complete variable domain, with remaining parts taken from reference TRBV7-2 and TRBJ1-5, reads GAGVSQSPSNKVTEKGKDVELRCDPISGHTALYWYRQSLGQGLEFLIYFQGNSAPDKSGLPSDRFSAERTGGSVSTLTIQRTQQEDSAVYLCASSPPPGGSNQPQHFGDGTRLSIL.

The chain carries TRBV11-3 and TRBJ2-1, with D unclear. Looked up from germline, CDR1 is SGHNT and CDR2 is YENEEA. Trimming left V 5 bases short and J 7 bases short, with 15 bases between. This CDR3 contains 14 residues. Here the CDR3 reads CASSPGALRNEQFF. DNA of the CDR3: TGTGCCAGCAGCCCTGGAGCTCTCCGTAATGAGCAGTTCTTC.

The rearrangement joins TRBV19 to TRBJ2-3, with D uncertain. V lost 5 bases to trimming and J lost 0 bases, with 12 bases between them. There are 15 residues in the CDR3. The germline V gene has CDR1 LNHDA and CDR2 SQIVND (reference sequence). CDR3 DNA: TGTGCCAGTAGTGACCCGACACGGAGCACAGATACGCAGTATTTT. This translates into CASSDPTRSTDTQYF.

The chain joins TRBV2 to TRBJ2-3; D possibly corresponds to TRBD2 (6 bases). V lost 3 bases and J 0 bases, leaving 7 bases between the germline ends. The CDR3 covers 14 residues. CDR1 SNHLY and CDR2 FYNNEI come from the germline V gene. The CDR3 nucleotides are TGTGCCAGCAGTGAGGGGACTAGCACAGATACGCAGTATTTT. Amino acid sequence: CASSEGTSTDTQYF.

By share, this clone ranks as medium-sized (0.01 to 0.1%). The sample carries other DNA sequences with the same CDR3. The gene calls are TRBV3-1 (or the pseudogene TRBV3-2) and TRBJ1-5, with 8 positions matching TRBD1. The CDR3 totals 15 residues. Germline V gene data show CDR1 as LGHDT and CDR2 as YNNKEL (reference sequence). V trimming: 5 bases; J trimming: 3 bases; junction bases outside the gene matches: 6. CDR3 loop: CASSLRQGYNQPQHF. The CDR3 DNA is TGTGCCAGCAGCTTACGACAGGGGTACAATCAGCCCCAGCATTTT.

In DNA, the CDR3 is TGTGCCAGCAGCTGGGGAGGAGGCAGAGATTATAATTCACCCCTCCACTTT. As protein: CASSWGGGRDYNSPLHF. The chain recombines TRBV5-5 with TRBJ1-6, with no clear D. V shed 3 bases and J shed 4 bases, with 17 bases lying between them. CDR3 size: 17 residues. Per the germline V gene, CDR1 is SGHKS and CDR2 is YYEKEE (reference sequence).

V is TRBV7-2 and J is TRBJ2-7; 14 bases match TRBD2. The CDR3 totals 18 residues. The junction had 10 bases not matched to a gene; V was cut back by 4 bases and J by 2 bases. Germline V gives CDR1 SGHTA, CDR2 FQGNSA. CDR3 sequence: CASSSAPGLAGAPYEQYF. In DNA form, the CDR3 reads TGTGCCAGCAGCTCCGCCCCGGGACTAGCGGGAGCCCCCTACGAGCAGTACTTC.

This CDR3 reads CASRETGAGNTIYF. CDR3 DNA sequence: TGTGCCAGCAGGGAAACAGGGGCCGGAAACACCATATATTTT. V usage is TRBV11-2 and J usage is TRBJ1-3; 7 nucleotides match TRBD1. This CDR3 has 14 amino acids. Per the germline V gene, CDR1 is SGHAT and CDR2 is FQNNGV. The V segment lost 6 bases and the J segment 4 bases; nucleotides outside the gene matches: 6.

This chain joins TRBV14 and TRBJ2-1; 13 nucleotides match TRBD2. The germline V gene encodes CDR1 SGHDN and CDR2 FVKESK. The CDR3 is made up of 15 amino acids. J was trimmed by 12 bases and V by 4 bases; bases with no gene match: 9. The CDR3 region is CASSLRLAGGMLQFF. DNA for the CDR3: TGTGCCAGCAGCCTCCGACTAGCGGGAGGTATGCTGCAGTTCTTC.

CDR3 sequence reads: CASSLYRGEPQHF. The CDR3, as DNA: TGTGCCAGCAGTTTATACAGGGGGGAGCCCCAGCATTTT. V and J are TRBV27 and TRBJ1-5; 8 bases match TRBD1. The CDR3 is made up of 13 amino acids. J was trimmed by 8 bases and V by 1 base; bases with no gene match: 1. Per germline, CDR1 MNHEY and CDR2 SMNVEV (reference sequence).